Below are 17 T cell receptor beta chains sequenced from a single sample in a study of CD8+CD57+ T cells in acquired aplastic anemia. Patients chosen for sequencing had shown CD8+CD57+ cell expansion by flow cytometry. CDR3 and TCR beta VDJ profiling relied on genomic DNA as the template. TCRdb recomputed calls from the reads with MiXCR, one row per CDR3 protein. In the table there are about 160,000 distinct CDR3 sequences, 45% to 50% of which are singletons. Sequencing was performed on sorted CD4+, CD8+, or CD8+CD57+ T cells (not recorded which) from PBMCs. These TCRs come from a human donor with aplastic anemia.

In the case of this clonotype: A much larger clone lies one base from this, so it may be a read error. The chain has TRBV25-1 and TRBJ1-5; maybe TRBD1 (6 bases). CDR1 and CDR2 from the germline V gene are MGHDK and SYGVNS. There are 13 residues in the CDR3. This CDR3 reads CASSTTGNQPQNF. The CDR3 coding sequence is TGTGCCAGCAGTACGACAGGCAATCAGCCCCAGAATTTT.

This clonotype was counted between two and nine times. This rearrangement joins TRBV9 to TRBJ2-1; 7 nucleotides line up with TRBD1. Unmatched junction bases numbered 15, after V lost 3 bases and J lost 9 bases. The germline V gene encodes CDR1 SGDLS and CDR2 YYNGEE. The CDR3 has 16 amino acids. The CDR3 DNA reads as TGTGCCAGCAGCGGCGGAACCGGGTCCCCAGGGGGTGAGCAGTTCTTC. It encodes CASSGGTGSPGGEQFF. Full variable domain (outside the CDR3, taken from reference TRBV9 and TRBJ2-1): DSGVTQTPKHLITATGQRVTLRCSPRSGDLSVYWYQQSLDQGLQFLIQYYNGEERAKGNILERFSAQQFPDLHSELNLSSLELGDSALYFCASSGGTGSPGGEQFFGPGTRLTVL.

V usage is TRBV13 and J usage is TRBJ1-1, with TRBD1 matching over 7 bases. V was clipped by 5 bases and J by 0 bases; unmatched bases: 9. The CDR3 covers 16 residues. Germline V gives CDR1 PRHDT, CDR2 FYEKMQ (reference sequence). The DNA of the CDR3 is TGTGCCAGCAGCATGACAGGGAGCGACTTGAACACTGAAGCTTTCTTT. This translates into CASSMTGSDLNTEAFF. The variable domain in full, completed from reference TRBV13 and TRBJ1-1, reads AAGVIQSPRHLIKEKRETATLKCYPIPRHDTVYWYQQGPGQDPQFLISFYEKMQSDKGSIPDRFSAQQFSDYHSELNMSSLELGDSALYFCASSMTGSDLNTEAFFGQGTRLTVV.

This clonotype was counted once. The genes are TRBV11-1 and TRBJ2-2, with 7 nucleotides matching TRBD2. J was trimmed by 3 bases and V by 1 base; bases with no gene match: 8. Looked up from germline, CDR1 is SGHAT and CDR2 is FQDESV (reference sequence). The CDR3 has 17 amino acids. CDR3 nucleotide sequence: TGTGCCAGCAGCTTAGAGTACGGCGGGAGTCACACCGGGGAGCTGTTTTTT. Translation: CASSLEYGGSHTGELFF.

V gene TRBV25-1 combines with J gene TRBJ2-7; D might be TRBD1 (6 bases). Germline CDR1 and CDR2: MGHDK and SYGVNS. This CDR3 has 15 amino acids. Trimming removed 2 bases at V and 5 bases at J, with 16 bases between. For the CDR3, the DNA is TGTGCCAGCAGTGAAGTTGGGGACACGGTCCACGAGCAGTACTTC. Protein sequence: CASSEVGDTVHEQYF.

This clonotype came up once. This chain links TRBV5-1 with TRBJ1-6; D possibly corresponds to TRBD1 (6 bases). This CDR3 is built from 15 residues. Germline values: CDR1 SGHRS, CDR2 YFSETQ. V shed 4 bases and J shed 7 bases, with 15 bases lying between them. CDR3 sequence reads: CASSVIGDMNSPLHF. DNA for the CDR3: TGCGCCAGCAGCGTGATAGGGGACATGAATTCACCCCTCCACTTT.

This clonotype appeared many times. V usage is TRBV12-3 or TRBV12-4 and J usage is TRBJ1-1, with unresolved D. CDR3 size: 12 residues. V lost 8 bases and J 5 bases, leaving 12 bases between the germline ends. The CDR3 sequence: CASLQGGTEAFF. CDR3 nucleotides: TGTGCCAGCCTTCAAGGAGGGACTGAAGCTTTCTTT.

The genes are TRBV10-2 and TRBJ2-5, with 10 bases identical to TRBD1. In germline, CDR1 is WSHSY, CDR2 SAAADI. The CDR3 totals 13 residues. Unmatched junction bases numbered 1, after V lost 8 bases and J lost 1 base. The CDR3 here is CASGTGVQETQYF. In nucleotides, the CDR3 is TGCGCCAGCGGGACAGGGGTCCAAGAGACCCAGTACTTC.

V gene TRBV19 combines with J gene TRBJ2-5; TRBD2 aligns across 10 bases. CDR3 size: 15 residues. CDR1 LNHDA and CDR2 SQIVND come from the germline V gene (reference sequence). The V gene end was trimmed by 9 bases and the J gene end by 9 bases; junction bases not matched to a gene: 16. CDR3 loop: CASSLAGGYRGAQYF. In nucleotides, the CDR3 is TGTGCCAGCAGCTTAGCGGGGGGATACAGAGGAGCCCAGTACTTC. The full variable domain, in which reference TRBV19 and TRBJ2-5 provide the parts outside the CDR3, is DGGITQSPKYLFRKEGQNVTLSCEQNLNHDAMYWYRQDPGQGLRLIYYSQIVNDFQKGDIAEGYSVSREKKESFPLTVTSAQKNPTAFYLCASSLAGGYRGAQYFGPGTRLLVL.

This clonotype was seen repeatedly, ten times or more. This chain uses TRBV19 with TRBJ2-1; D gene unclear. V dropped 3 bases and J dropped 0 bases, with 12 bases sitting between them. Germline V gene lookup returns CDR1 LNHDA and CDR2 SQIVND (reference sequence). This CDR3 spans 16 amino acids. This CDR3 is CASSMYGDPSYNEQFF. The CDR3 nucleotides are TGTGCCAGTAGTATGTATGGGGATCCCTCCTACAATGAGCAGTTCTTC.

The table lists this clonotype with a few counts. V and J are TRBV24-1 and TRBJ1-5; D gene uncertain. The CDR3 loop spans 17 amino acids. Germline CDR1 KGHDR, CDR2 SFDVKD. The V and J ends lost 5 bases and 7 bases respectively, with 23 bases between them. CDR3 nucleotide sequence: TGTGCCACCAGTGGCGGTGGTACAGAGCGGGCTGGGCAGCCCCAGCATTTT. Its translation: CATSGGGTERAGQPQHF.

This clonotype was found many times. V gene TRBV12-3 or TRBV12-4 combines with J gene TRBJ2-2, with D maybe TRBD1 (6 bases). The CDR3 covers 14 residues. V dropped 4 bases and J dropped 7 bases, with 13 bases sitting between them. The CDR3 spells CASSWQGIGGELFF. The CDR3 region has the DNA TGTGCCAGCAGTTGGCAGGGGATAGGCGGGGAGCTGTTTTTT.

The CDR3 sequence is CSARDERGSNQPQHF. CDR3 coding DNA: TGCAGTGCTAGAGATGAGCGGGGGAGCAATCAGCCCCAGCATTTT. This rearrangement joins TRBV20-1 to TRBJ1-5; D might be TRBD1 (5 bases). CDR1 and CDR2 (germline): DFQATT, SNEGSKA (reference sequence). Trimming took 0 bases from V and 1 from J, leaving 10 bases between them. This CDR3 contains 15 residues.

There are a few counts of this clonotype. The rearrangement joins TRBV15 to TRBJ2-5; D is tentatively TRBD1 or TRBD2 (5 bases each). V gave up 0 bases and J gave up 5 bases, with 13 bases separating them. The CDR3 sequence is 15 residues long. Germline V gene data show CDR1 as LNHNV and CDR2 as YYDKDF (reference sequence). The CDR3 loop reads CATSRDSGEGETQYF. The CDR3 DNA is TGTGCCACCAGCAGAGATTCGGGTGAGGGGGAGACCCAGTACTTC. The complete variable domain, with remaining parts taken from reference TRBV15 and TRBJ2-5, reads DAMVIQNPRYQVTQFGKPVTLSCSQTLNHNVMYWYQQKSSQAPKLLFHYYDKDFNNEADTPDNFQSRRPNTSFCFLDIRSPGLGDTAMYLCATSRDSGEGETQYFGPGTRLLVL.

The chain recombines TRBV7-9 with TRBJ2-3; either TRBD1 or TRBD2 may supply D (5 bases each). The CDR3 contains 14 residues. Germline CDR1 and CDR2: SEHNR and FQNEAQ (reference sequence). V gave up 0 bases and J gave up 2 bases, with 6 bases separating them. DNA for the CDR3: TGTGCCAGCAGCTTAGCGGGGACCACAGATACGCAGTATTTT. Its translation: CASSLAGTTDTQYF.

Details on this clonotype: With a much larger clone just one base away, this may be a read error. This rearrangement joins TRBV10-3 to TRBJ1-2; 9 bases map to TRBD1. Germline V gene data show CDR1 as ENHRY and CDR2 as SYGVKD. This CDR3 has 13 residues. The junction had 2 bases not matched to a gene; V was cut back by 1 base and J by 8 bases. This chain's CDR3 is CAISEWTGEGYTF. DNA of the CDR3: TGTGCCATCAGTGAGTGGACAGGGGAAGGCTACACCTTC.

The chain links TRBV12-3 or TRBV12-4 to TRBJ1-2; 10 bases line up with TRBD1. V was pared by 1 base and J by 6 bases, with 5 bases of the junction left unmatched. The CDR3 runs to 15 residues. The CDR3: CASSLDGTGANGYTF. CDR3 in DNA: TGTGCCAGCAGTTTAGATGGGACAGGGGCGAATGGCTACACCTTC.